This is a list of T cell receptor beta chains from one sample in a study of T cell responses to AZD1222 COVID-19 vaccine. Sequenced by immunoSEQ multiplex PCR; TCRdb stores in-frame clones only, minus some. The sample has around 130,000 clones, roughly 87% seen once. The sample consisted of peripheral blood, taken 28 days after the second AZD1222 dose. Receptors were obtained from an adult who received the AZD1222 COVID-19 vaccine. Both conserved end residues are trimmed from each CDR3. D genes are given only for firm matches. Clone size, where shown, is once, few, many, or a class for clones that have expanded.

TRBV19	.	.	11	ASRRVLNTEAF
TRBV5-4	.	few	16	ASPIGAGGGFTDTEAF
TRBV19	.	.	15	ASKGSGGALSYNEQF
TRBV10-3	TRBD1	.	16	AISGTDDRVRNTGELF
TRBV6-5	.	once	11	ASLRAGNQPQH
TRBV18	.	.	10	ASSQTQTEAF
TRBV2	.	many	13	ASSEVGGSYEKLF
TRBV29-1	.	.	10	SARDVGQPQH
TRBV18	.	.	14	ASSPAGTVYNSPLH
TRBV3-1/TRBV3-2	.	.	13	ASGVQGNNPYGYT
TRBV29-1	.	.	12	SVGFGGVAYEQY
TRBV29-1	.	.	11	SVAHSGNSPLH
TRBV7-9	.	.	13	ASSPGEWAGQPQH
TRBV5-1	.	once	12	ASSPMGGEEKLF
TRBV27	.	.	14	ASSLRVGANTGELF
TRBV29-1	.	.	10	SGVRGDTEAF
TRBV6-5	TRBD1	.	12	ASRADRVGEKLF
TRBV2	TRBD1	.	13	ASTRDRVTTGELF
TRBV11-2	TRBD1	.	14	ASSLETGQGDEKLF
TRBV5-1	.	.	10	ASSLAGADYT
TRBV6-2/TRBV6-3	TRBD1	.	10	ASSSTGAWAF
TRBV4-3	TRBD1	.	14	ASSQDRTGGGETQY
TRBV20-1	.	.	12	SASGNPRRYEQY
TRBV30	.	.	9	AGGTADTQY
TRBV29-1	.	.	10	SGDPGDTEAF
TRBV5-5	.	few	13	ASSLGGGTTHGYT
TRBV6-6	.	.	12	ASSYGQGTDTQY
TRBV5-1	TRBD2	once	17	ASSPVVRRASGYQETQY
TRBV2	TRBD1	many	13	ASSEWTGGHQPQH
TRBV14	.	.	9	ASSQADTQY
TRBV7-9	.	few	11	ASSLAPYQPQH
TRBV10-1	.	.	11	ASSGHRNYGYT
TRBV5-6	.	.	10	ASSFYSETQY
TRBV5-1	.	.	13	ASSPRWGPGYEQF
TRBV15	.	.	10	ATSRDKRTLH
TRBV19	.	.	11	ASSTGTDQPQH
TRBV19	.	.	9	ASGSLAEAF
TRBV3-1/TRBV3-2	.	.	12	ASSQDQYQETQY
TRBV7-9	TRBD2	.	13	ASSLVAGGKETQY
TRBV10-1	.	.	11	ASSEDTGLGYT